This T cell receptor (beta chain) was captured in a study of regulatory T cells in long-lasting Graves disease. CDR3 regions were amplified by Arm-PCR using iRepertoire HTBI primers to build TCR beta libraries. A single record per CDR3 protein comes from TCRdb applying MiXCR to the multiplex PCR reads. Among about 530,000 distinct CDR3 sequences listed, around 16% were seen once. This CDR3 spans 14 amino acids. Germline CDR1 SGHNT, CDR2 YENEEA. This clonotype has more than one count but fewer than ten. A read error may account for a junction end that differs from germline. The time point is: newly diagnosed GD, antithyroid drugs for less than 3 months. RNA isolated from PBMCs was used to make the TCR library. This sample was shared with a second study, whose subject was T cells in Graves' hyperthyroidism and ophthalmopathy. That report notes: Ophthalmopathy onset followed model prediction by a median approximately six months.

The chain joins TRBV11-3 to TRBJ2-5, with TRBD1 as a possible D gene (5 bases). Sequenced material: peripheral blood mononuclear cells (PBMCs), taken at new diagnosis, from a patient treated with antithyroid drugs. The source of this sequence is a woman aged 40-65 years with Graves disease. The CDR3 region is CASSNIRGQEAQYF. For the CDR3, the DNA is TGTGCCAGCAGCAACATAAGGGGTCAAGAGGCCCAGTACTTC.